This entry concerns a single T cell receptor (beta chain). Authors' data handling: It was from reference gene primer amplification that nucleated cell counts were estimated. The assay was immunoSEQ multiplex PCR, and TCRdb's table has in-frame clones only and misses some. V and J calls and clone size are as listed in that table; D and trimming were resolved from the DNA. The table records 300,000 to 400,000 clones, 87% of them present only once. The entry originates in a study of blood T cell repertoires in COVID-19. Study-wide background: Italy, Spain and the United States were the sources of the convalescent and acute COVID-19 samples. PBMCs, B-cell-depleted T cells, or T cells were the source of the cDNA or gDNA that made up the material.

CDR1 SQVTM and CDR2 ANQGSEA come from the germline V gene. The germline V and J ends were trimmed by 6 bases and 8 bases, with 19 bases remaining between them. The CDR3 is made up of 13 amino acids. Seattle enrolled patients during active infection and tracked them longitudinally. The chain combines TRBV29-1 with TRBJ1-1, with D perhaps matching TRBD1 (5 bases). The receptor's source is a woman aged 50 to 65 with COVID-19, enrolled during active disease. The sequenced material came from peripheral blood. For the CDR3, the DNA is TGCAGCGTAAAGGCGCAGGGTCGATTAGAAGCTTTCTTT. Its translation is CSVKAQGRLEAFF. Together with reference TRBV29-1 and TRBJ1-1, the CDR3 gives the full variable domain: SAVISQKPSRDICQRGTSLTIQCQVDSQVTMMFWYRQQPGQSLTLIATANQGSEATYESGFVIDKFPISRPNLTFSTLTVSNMSPEDSSIYLCSVKAQGRLEAFFGQGTRLTVV.